This entry concerns a single T cell receptor (beta chain). Its matching antigen is unknown. TCRdb recomputed calls from the RT-PCR reads with MiXCR, one row per CDR3 protein. The sample shows approximately 490,000 distinct CDR3 sequences, 7.2% of them seen only once. The CDR3 loop spans 16 amino acids. Germline assignment: CDR1 LGHNA and CDR2 YNFKEQ. V was pared by 4 bases and J by 2 bases, with 7 bases of the junction left unmatched. This specimen belongs to a study of response to subunit inactivated influenza vaccine. General study findings and limits: After each seasonal influenza vaccination, few new T cells are recruited, the authors suggested.

The V gene is TRBV4-2, the J gene TRBJ2-1; 8 bases align to TRBD2. This material consisted of PBMCs from blood, taken less than 25 months after vaccination. The clonotype comes from a man between 50 and 69 years old who received an inactivated influenza vaccine. CDR3 in DNA: TGTGCCAGCAGCCCTCCGGGACTAGGCACCTACAATGAGCAGTTCTTC. Translating gives CASSPPGLGTYNEQFF.